Included here is one TCR beta chain sequence, with context. Its antigen is as yet unknown. This sample was included in a study of shared clonotypes between healthy human individuals. Broader study findings: Clonotypes which were not shared had lower generation probabilities than clonotypes that all four donors shared. Estimated richness was generally greater in naive than memory subsets. Sharing of clonotypes among donors was expected to vary with sequencing depth.

The CDR3 is 14 amino acids. The ends were cut back, 0 bases at V and 6 bases at J, with 11 bases in the middle. CDR1 is ENHRY, CDR2 SYGVKD, per germline. Genomic DNA (from each subset) was split evenly across several immunoSEQ plates. The table came from immunoSEQ multiplex PCR; TCRdb's copy has only in-frame clones and leaves some out. The sample records about 2.4 million clones, approximately 93% being singletons. Sequenced input: naive CD4+ T cells from PBMCs. Sample subset: CD45RA+ positively selected. The J gene is TRBJ2-5, the V gene TRBV10-3; TRBD1 might be the D (6 bases). The TCR originated in a man between 18 and 35 years old in good health. Some clones in this sample may be carry-over from other donors' samples. CDR3: CAISESEDSQTQYF. CDR3 coding DNA: TGTGCCATCAGTGAGTCGGAGGACAGTCAGACCCAGTACTTC.